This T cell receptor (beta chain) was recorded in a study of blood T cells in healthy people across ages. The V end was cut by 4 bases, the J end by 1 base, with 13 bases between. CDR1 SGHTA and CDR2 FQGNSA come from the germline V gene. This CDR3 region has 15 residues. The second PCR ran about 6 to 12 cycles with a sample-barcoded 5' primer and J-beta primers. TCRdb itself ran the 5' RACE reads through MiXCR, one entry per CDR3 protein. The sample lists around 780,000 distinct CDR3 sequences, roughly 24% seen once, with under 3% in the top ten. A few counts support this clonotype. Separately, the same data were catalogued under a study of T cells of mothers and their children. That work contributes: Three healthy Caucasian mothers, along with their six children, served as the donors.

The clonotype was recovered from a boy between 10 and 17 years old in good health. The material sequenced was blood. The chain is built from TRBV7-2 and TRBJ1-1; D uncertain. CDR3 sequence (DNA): TGTGCCAGCAGCTGGTATGGGGTGGGGAACACTGAAGCTTTCTTT. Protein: CASSWYGVGNTEAFF. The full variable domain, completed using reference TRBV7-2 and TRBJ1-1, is GAGVSQSPSNKVTEKGKDVELRCDPISGHTALYWYRQSLGQGLEFLIYFQGNSAPDKSGLPSDRFSAERTGGSVSTLTIQRTQQEDSAVYLCASSWYGVGNTEAFFGQGTRLTVV.